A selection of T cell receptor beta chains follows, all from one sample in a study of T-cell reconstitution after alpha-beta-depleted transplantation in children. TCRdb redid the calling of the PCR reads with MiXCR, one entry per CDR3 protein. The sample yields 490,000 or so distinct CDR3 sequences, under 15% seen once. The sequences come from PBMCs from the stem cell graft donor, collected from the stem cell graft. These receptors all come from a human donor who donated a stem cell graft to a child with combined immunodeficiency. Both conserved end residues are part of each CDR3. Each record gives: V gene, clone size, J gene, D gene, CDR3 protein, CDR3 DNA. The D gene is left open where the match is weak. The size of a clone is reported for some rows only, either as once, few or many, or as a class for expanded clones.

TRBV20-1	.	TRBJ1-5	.	CSAPPGGAGLNQPQHF	TGCAGTGCGCCCCCGGGGGGCGCGGGTTTGAATCAGCCCCAGCATTTT
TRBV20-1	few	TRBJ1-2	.	CSASRDLYYGYTF	TGCAGTGCTAGCAGGGACCTATACTATGGCTACACCTTC
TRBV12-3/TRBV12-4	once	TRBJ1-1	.	CASSFAGNTEAFF	TGTGCCAGCAGTTTTGCGGGGAACACTGAAGCTTTCTTT
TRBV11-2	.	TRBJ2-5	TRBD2	CASSLSGRNQETQYF	TGTGCCAGCAGCCTTAGCGGGAGAAATCAAGAGACCCAGTACTTC
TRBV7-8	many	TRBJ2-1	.	CASSLGPGDEQFF	TGTGCCAGCAGCTTAGGTCCTGGAGATGAGCAGTTCTTC
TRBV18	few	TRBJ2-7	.	CASSPEYGRYEQYF	TGTGCCAGCTCACCGGAATATGGTCGATACGAGCAGTACTTC
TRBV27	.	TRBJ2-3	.	CASSLLGGPSSTDTQYF	TGTGCCAGCAGTTTATTAGGTGGACCCTCTAGCACAGATACGCAGTATTTT
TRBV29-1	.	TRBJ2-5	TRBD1	CSAAGTGIIETQYF	TGCAGCGCCGCTGGGACAGGGATAATAGAGACCCAGTACTTC
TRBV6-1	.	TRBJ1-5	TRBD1	CASRARTGVQPQHF	TGTGCCAGCAGAGCCAGGACAGGGGTACAGCCCCAGCATTTT
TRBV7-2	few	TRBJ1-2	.	CASSLAGDPLGYTF	TGTGCCAGCAGCTTAGCGGGGGACCCGCTTGGCTACACCTTC
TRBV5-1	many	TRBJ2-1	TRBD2	CASSLRILAGTYNEQFF	TGCGCCAGCAGCCTACGTATACTAGCGGGGACCTACAATGAGCAGTTCTTC
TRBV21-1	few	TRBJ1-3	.	CASSSEGDIRGSGNTIYF	TGTGCCAGCAGCTCCGAGGGGGACATCCGGGGCTCTGGAAACACCATATATTTT
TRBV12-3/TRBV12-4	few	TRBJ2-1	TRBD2	CASSFPGTSGRPYNEQFF	TGTGCCAGCAGTTTCCCAGGGACTAGCGGGAGGCCCTACAATGAGCAGTTCTTC
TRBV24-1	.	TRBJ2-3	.	CATGDGVTDTQYF	TGTGCCACCGGAGATGGGGTTACAGATACGCAGTATTTT
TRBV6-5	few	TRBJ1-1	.	CASSVNKNTEAFF	TGTGCCAGCAGCGTAAACAAGAACACTGAAGCTTTCTTT
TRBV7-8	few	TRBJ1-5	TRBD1	CASSRHRGMRNQPQHF	TGTGCCAGCAGCCGCCACAGGGGGATGAGGAATCAGCCCCAGCATTTT
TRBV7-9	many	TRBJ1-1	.	CASSLEGIRNLNTEAFF	TGTGCCAGCAGCTTAGAGGGAATCCGGAATCTGAACACTGAAGCTTTCTTT
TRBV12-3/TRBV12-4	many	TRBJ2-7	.	CASSFQAYEQYF	TGTGCCAGCAGTTTTCAGGCCTACGAGCAGTACTTC
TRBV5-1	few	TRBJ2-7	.	CASSLAPPSYEQYF	TGCGCCAGCAGCTTGGCTCCGCCGTCCTACGAGCAGTACTTC